This entry lists 22 T cell receptor beta chains sequenced from one sample in a study of CD8 T cells in Susac syndrome. The RNA input was about 0.5 to 1 ug, and it was reverse transcribed with random hexamers. In TCRdb, the immunoSEQ multiplex PCR reads were re-called with MiXCR into one record per CDR3 protein. The sample consists of some 57,000 distinct CDR3 sequences, 85% to 95% of them appearing once. The sample consisted of CD8+ T cells from PBMCs. Receptors were obtained from a human donor in good health.

CDR3 DNA: TGTGCCACCAGTGGAGGGACAGGCTTACAAGAGACCCAGTACTTC. This translates into CATSGGTGLQETQYF. The rearrangement links TRBV24-1 to TRBJ2-5, with 8 bases fitting TRBD1. The trim removed 5 bases at V and 2 bases at J, leaving 6 bases unmatched. CDR3 length equals 15 residues. Per germline, CDR1 KGHDR and CDR2 SFDVKD.

This chain's CDR3 is CAISDLDANSGANVLTF. The CDR3 region has the DNA TGTGCCATCAGTGATTTGGACGCAAACTCTGGGGCCAACGTCCTGACTTTC. This sequence joins TRBV10-3 and TRBJ2-6; unclear D gene. Trimming took off 3 bases at V and 0 bases at J, with 12 bases between the two ends. The germline V gene encodes CDR1 ENHRY and CDR2 SYGVKD. CDR3 length equals 17 residues.

The chain carries TRBV6-5 and TRBJ2-2; no reliable D call. Trimming removed 0 bases from V and 1 base from J, with 6 bases in between. The CDR3 is 15 amino acids. Germline V CDR1 and CDR2: MNHEY, SVGAGI. The CDR3 protein is CASSYSTGNTGELFF. In DNA, the CDR3 is TGTGCCAGCAGTTACTCGACGGGGAACACCGGGGAGCTGTTTTTT.

V and J are TRBV6-2 or TRBV6-3 and TRBJ2-3; D tentatively reads TRBD1 or TRBD2 (5 bases each). V gave up 2 bases and J gave up 4 bases, with 19 bases separating them. Per the germline V gene, CDR1 is MNHEY and CDR2 is SVGEGT. The CDR3 is 17 amino acids. The CDR3 region is CASSYGLGTDRSDTQYF. The DNA of the CDR3 is TGTGCCAGCAGTTACGGGCTAGGGACCGATAGATCAGATACGCAGTATTTT.

The rearrangement links TRBV19 to TRBJ2-2, with D perhaps matching TRBD1 (6 bases). Germline CDR1 LNHDA, CDR2 SQIVND (reference sequence). This CDR3 is built from 15 residues. Trimming shortened V by 5 bases and J by 0 bases, and 10 bases separated the two germline ends. CDR3 bases: TGTGCCAGTAGTTCAACAGGGTCGAACACCGGGGAGCTGTTTTTT. Translation gives CASSSTGSNTGELFF.

This chain connects TRBV6-5 to TRBJ2-3; 10 nucleotides agree with TRBD2. V gave up 8 bases and J gave up 3 bases; unmatched junction bases: 2. CDR3 length: 13 amino acids. From germline, CDR1 is MNHEY and CDR2 SVGAGI. The chain's CDR3 is CASASGGTDTQYF. CDR3 in DNA: TGTGCCAGCGCTAGCGGGGGAACAGATACGCAGTATTTT.

The V call is TRBV3-1, the J call TRBJ2-3; unclear D gene. Trimming pared 4 bases from V and 0 bases from J, leaving 17 bases between. CDR1 and CDR2 from the germline V gene are LGHDT and YNNKEL (reference sequence). The CDR3 runs to 17 residues. CDR3 in amino acids: CASSLIESDHSTDTQYF. CDR3 nucleotide sequence: TGTGCCAGCAGCCTCATAGAAAGCGACCATAGCACAGATACGCAGTATTTT.

The rearrangement links TRBV4-1 to TRBJ2-1, with TRBD2 matching over 13 bases. Looked up from germline, CDR1 is MGHRA and CDR2 is YSYEKL. J lost 7 bases, V lost 2 bases, and 2 bases had no gene match. The CDR3 covers 15 residues. DNA of the CDR3: TGCGCCAGCAGCCAATTGACTAGCGGGGGGAATGAGCAGTTCTTC. This encodes CASSQLTSGGNEQFF.

The genes are TRBV6-2 or TRBV6-3 and TRBJ1-2; TRBD1 might be the D (6 bases). The V and J ends lost 0 bases and 7 bases respectively, with 21 bases between them. Germline V gene data show CDR1 as MNHEY and CDR2 as SVGEGT. The CDR3 has 17 amino acids. The CDR3 sequence is CASSYSNGGPTASGYTF. CDR3 nucleotides: TGTGCCAGCAGTTACTCGAATGGGGGGCCCACCGCTAGTGGCTACACCTTC.

V gene TRBV27 combines with J gene TRBJ2-3; 9 bases align to TRBD2. Germline V lookup: CDR1 MNHEY, CDR2 SMNVEV (reference sequence). The J segment lost 1 base and the V segment lost 7 bases, leaving 9 bases of the junction unmatched. The CDR3 is 16 residues long. The CDR3 sequence is CASNLFASGGTDTQYF. The DNA of the CDR3 is TGTGCCAGCAACCTCTTTGCTAGCGGGGGCACAGATACGCAGTATTTT.

V usage is TRBV5-5 and J usage is TRBJ2-7; D uncertain. This CDR3 spans 15 amino acids. Per germline, CDR1 SGHKS and CDR2 YYEKEE (reference sequence). V was cut by 4 bases and J by 1 base, with 15 bases left in between. The CDR3 spells CASSLGRIGSYEQYF. The DNA of the CDR3 is TGTGCCAGCAGCCTAGGACGGATCGGATCCTACGAGCAGTACTTC.

This rearrangement joins TRBV6-2 or TRBV6-3 to TRBJ2-3; 8 nucleotides agree with TRBD2. The CDR3 spans 15 residues. From germline, CDR1 is MNHEY and CDR2 SVGEGT. The V and J ends lost 8 bases and 0 bases, in that order; junction bases with no gene match: 7. The CDR3 here is CASGAGGWSTDTQYF. CDR3 sequence (DNA): TGTGCCAGCGGGGCGGGGGGCTGGAGCACAGATACGCAGTATTTT.

The chain uses TRBV7-9 and TRBJ2-3; D is unclear. Germline CDR1 reads SEHNR; CDR2 reads FQNEAQ (reference sequence). The V and J ends lost 5 bases and 5 bases respectively, with 8 bases between them. This CDR3 contains 12 residues. This CDR3 reads CASSALGDTQYF. DNA of the CDR3: TGTGCCAGCAGCGCGCTGGGAGATACGCAGTATTTT.

This chain connects TRBV9 to TRBJ2-3; perhaps TRBD2 as D (5 bases). Germline V gene lookup returns CDR1 SGDLS and CDR2 YYNGEE. V was shortened by 0 bases and J by 0 bases, with 11 bases between the two germline ends. This CDR3 has 16 residues. As DNA, the CDR3 is TGTGCCAGCAGCGTAGTCGGGGTAGCCAGCACAGATACGCAGTATTTT. It encodes CASSVVGVASTDTQYF.

This clonotype was detected only a few times. The chain combines TRBV27 with TRBJ2-1; TRBD1 is a possible D gene (6 bases). V was shortened by 5 bases and J by 7 bases, with 12 bases between the two germline ends. From germline, CDR1 is MNHEY and CDR2 SMNVEV (reference sequence). CDR3 length equals 13 residues. The chain's CDR3 is CASSAHRANEQFF. The CDR3 DNA is TGTGCCAGCAGTGCACACAGGGCTAATGAGCAGTTCTTC.

The V and J genes are TRBV20-1 and TRBJ1-1; tentative D call: TRBD1 (6 bases). The CDR3 covers 16 residues. In germline, CDR1 is DFQATT, CDR2 SNEGSKA (reference sequence). Trimming took 0 bases from V and 3 from J, leaving 17 bases between them. DNA for the CDR3: TGCAGTGCTAGAGATCCTCAGGGGTGGGTGGACACTGAAGCTTTCTTT. It yields the protein CSARDPQGWVDTEAFF.

The V gene is TRBV19, the J gene TRBJ2-1; TRBD2 agrees at 10 bases. Germline CDR1 LNHDA, CDR2 SQIVND (reference sequence). The CDR3 sequence is 15 residues long. V lost 3 bases to trimming and J lost 7 bases; unmatched junction nucleotides: 6. The CDR3 loop is CASSILAGAPNEQFF. CDR3 DNA: TGTGCCAGTAGTATCCTAGCGGGGGCCCCGAATGAGCAGTTCTTC.

The chain employs TRBV14 and TRBJ1-1; 7 nucleotides agree with TRBD1. V shed 1 base and J 3 bases; nucleotides not matched to a gene: 5. The CDR3 is made up of 15 amino acids. The germline CDR1 and CDR2 sequences are SGHDN and FVKESK. The DNA for the CDR3 is TGTGCCAGCAGCCAAGGCGGCAGGGGGTACACTGAAGCTTTCTTT. Translation: CASSQGGRGYTEAFF.

This clonotype appeared a few times. V gene TRBV9 combines with J gene TRBJ2-2, with TRBD1 matching over 8 bases. Germline V gene data show CDR1 as SGDLS and CDR2 as YYNGEE. J lost 3 bases, V lost 4 bases, and 5 bases had no gene match. The CDR3 is 15 residues long. Here the CDR3 reads CASSPWDRYTGELFF. CDR3 coding DNA: TGTGCCAGCAGCCCCTGGGACAGGTACACCGGGGAGCTGTTTTTT.

The chain uses TRBV27 and TRBJ1-2; possibly TRBD1 for D (5 bases). Germline V gene sequence: CDR1 MNHEY, CDR2 SMNVEV (reference sequence). The CDR3 runs to 16 residues. V lost 6 bases to trimming and J lost 4 bases, with 21 bases between them. The CDR3 DNA reads TGTGCCAGCAGCCCCGGGACGCCGGCCAATTTCTATGGCTACACCTTC. It yields the protein CASSPGTPANFYGYTF.

This clonotype was picked up one time. This chain links TRBV4-3 with TRBJ2-1; D uncertain. The CDR3 sequence is 16 residues long. The germline V and J ends were trimmed by 0 bases and 4 bases, with 13 bases remaining between them. Germline V gene data show CDR1 as LGHNA and CDR2 as YSLEER. DNA for the CDR3: TGCGCCAGCAGCCAAGATAGGCATGGGTGGTACAATGAGCAGTTCTTC. Translating gives CASSQDRHGWYNEQFF.

J is TRBJ1-6 and V is TRBV4-2; D remains unclear. The CDR3 is 16 amino acids. The germline V gene encodes CDR1 LGHNA and CDR2 YNFKEQ. Trimming left V 2 bases short and J 3 bases short, with 11 bases between. The DNA for the CDR3 is TGTGCCAGCAGCCAACCGCAAGAAGTCTATAATTCACCCCTCCACTTT. This sequence encodes CASSQPQEVYNSPLHF.